This T cell receptor beta chain was sequenced in a study of blood T cell repertoires in COVID-19. Clones were sequenced by immunoSEQ multiplex PCR, and TCRdb holds only the in-frame ones, with some missing. The sample lists approximately 240,000 clones, around 80% occurring once. Germline V gives CDR1 MNHEY, CDR2 SMNVEV (reference sequence). J gave up 0 bases and V 5 bases, and 0 bases lay outside the gene matches. The CDR3 totals 15 residues. This TCR was recovered from a woman in her 30s with COVID-19, enrolled during active disease. The gene calls are TRBV27 and TRBJ2-6, with 8 positions matching TRBD1. Sequencing was done on a sample of peripheral blood. CDR3 residues: CASSDRGSGANVLTF. The CDR3 DNA is TGTGCCAGCAGTGACAGGGGCTCTGGGGCCAACGTCCTGACTTTC. Together with reference TRBV27 and TRBJ2-6, the CDR3 gives the full variable domain: EAQVTQNPRYLITVTGKKLTVTCSQNMNHEYMSWYRQDPGLGLRQIYYSMNVEVTDKGDVPEGYKVSRKEKRNFPLILESPSPNQTSLYFCASSDRGSGANVLTFGAGSRLTVL.